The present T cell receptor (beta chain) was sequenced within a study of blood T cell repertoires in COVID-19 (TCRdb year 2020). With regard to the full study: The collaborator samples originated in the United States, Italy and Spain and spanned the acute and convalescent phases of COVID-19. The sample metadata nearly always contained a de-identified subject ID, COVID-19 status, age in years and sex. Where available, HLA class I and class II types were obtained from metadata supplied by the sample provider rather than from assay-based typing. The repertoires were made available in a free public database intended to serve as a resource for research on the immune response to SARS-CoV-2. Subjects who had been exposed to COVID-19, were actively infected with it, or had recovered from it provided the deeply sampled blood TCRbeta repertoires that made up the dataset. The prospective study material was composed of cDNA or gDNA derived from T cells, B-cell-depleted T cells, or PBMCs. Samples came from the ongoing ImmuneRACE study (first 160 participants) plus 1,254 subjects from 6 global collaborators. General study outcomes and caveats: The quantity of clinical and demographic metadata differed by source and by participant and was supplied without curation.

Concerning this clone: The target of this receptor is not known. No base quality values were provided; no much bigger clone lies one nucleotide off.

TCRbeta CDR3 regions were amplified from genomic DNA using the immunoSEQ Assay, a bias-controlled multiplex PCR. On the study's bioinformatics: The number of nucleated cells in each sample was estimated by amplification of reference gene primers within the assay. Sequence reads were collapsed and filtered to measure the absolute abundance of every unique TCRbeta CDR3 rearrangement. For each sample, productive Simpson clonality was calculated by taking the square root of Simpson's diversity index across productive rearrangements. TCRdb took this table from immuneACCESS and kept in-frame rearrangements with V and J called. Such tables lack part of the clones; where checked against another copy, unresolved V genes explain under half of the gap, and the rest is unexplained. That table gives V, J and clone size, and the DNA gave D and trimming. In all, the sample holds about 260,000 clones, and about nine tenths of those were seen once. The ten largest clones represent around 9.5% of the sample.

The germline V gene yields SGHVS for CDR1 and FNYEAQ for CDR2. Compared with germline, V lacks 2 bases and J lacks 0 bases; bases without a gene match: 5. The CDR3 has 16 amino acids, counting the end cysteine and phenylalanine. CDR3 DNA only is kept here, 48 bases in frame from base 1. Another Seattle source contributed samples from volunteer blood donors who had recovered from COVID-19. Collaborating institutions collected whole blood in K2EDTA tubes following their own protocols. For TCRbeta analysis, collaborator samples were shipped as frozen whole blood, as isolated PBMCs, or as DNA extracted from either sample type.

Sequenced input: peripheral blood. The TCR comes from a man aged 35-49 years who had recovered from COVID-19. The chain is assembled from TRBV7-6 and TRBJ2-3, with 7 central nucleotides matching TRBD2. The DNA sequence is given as TGTGCCAGCAGCTTAAGGAGCGGGAAAAGCACAGATACGCAGTATTTT. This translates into CASSLRSGKSTDTQYF.